The source of this T cell receptor (beta chain) is a study of regulatory T cells in long-lasting Graves disease. Broader study findings: Patients whose Graves' disease persisted exhibited lower TCR diversity than those newly diagnosed.

The sample's time point: newly diagnosed GD, antithyroid drugs for less than 3 months. Generation of the TCR library employed RNA extracted from PBMCs. A volume of 9 to 9.5 milliliters of peripheral blood was collected in EDTA tubes. Germline values: CDR1 SQVTM, CDR2 ANQGSEA. This CDR3 has 13 residues. Trimming left V 6 bases short and J 4 bases short, with 15 bases between. Sequencing libraries for TCR beta were prepared with iRepertoire HTBI primers and Arm-PCR of CDR3 regions. Original processing notes: Overall, samples carried approximately 56 TRBV and about 15 TRBJ segments. TCRdb re-derived calls from the multiplex PCR reads in MiXCR, one entry per CDR3 protein. These V and J calls originate from TCRdb's pipeline instead of the authors' own analysis. The table shows around 480,000 distinct CDR3 sequences, with 16% occurring only once. Note on this clonotype: Its antigen is currently unknown.

Separately, the same data were catalogued under a study of T cells in Graves' hyperthyroidism and ophthalmopathy. As that study records: Primed by the HTBI set, a first-round RT-PCR was run on the TCR CDR3.

The rearrangement uses TRBV29-1 and TRBJ1-2; tentatively, D is TRBD1 (6 bases). The sequence came from a middle-aged woman with Graves disease. Sequences were derived from peripheral blood mononuclear cells (PBMCs), sampled at new diagnosis, from a patient treated with antithyroid drugs. CDR3 nucleotides: TGCAGCGTACGGGGGCCGCTAGGCTATGGCTACACCTTC. This sequence encodes CSVRGPLGYGYTF. The full variable domain, its missing parts supplied by reference TRBV29-1 and TRBJ1-2, is SAVISQKPSRDICQRGTSLTIQCQVDSQVTMMFWYRQQPGQSLTLIATANQGSEATYESGFVIDKFPISRPNLTFSTLTVSNMSPEDSSIYLCSVRGPLGYGYTFGSGTRLTVV.